Listed below are T cell receptor beta chains from one sample, sequenced in a study of blood T cells in healthy people across ages. TCRdb used MiXCR to reprocess the 5' RACE reads, holding one entry per CDR3 protein. The table includes around 580,000 distinct CDR3 sequences, 40% to 55% detected once. What was sequenced was blood. These receptors originate from an older man in good health. Each CDR3 is given with its conserved first and last residue. A D gene is named only where the DNA matches it firmly. The size of a clone is reported for some rows only, either as once, few or many, or as a class for expanded clones.

TGCAGTGCCCCAACGGGGGCTAGCGGGAGGGCCGAGCAGTACTTC,CSAPTGASGRAEQYF,-,TRBD2,TRBJ2-7,TRBV20-1
TGCGCCAGCAGCTTGGGCCCTGCGGGCAGGGCAGATACGCAGTATTTT,CASSLGPAGRADTQYF,few,-,TRBJ2-3,TRBV5-1
TGCAGTGCTAGTCCCCGGATTAGCTCCTACGAGCAGTACTTC,CSASPRISSYEQYF,-,-,TRBJ2-7,TRBV20-1
TGTGCCAGCAGCTTAGGCTTCCTGAATTCACCCCTCCACTTT,CASSLGFLNSPLHF,few,-,TRBJ1-6,TRBV7-3
TGTGCCAGCAGCCCCGACGTAAGCTCCTACAATGAGCAGTACTTC,CASSPDVSSYNEQYF,-,-,TRBJ2-5,TRBV14
TGTGCCAGCAGGCGAAGCGGGGGGTACAATGAGCAGTTCTTC,CASRRSGGYNEQFF,-,TRBD2,TRBJ2-1,TRBV2
TGCGCCAGCAGCGCGACGGGACTAGCGGACAGCTCCTACGAGCAGTACTTC,CASSATGLADSSYEQYF,-,TRBD2,TRBJ2-7,TRBV5-1
TGTGCCAGCAGCTTAAAATCAGGGGCCCTCTACAATGAGCAGTTCTTC,CASSLKSGALYNEQFF,few,-,TRBJ2-1,TRBV7-3
TGTGCCAGCAATTCCCTGGGACAGAGGGGGCGTGGCTACACCTTC,CASNSLGQRGRGYTF,-,TRBD1,TRBJ1-2,TRBV28
TGTGCCAGCAGCAACCTAGCGCATCAGCCCCAGCATTTT,CASSNLAHQPQHF,-,-,TRBJ1-5,TRBV7-2
TGTGCCAGCAGCTCCGCCGAGAATTCACCCCTCCACTTT,CASSSAENSPLHF,-,-,TRBJ1-6,TRBV7-2
TGCGCCAGCAGCTTGGATTCACTCAGCACAGATACGCAGTATTTT,CASSLDSLSTDTQYF,few,-,TRBJ2-3,TRBV5-1
TGTGCCAGCTCCCCGGCGGAGGGCGGACGTATCGAGCAGTTCTTC,CASSPAEGGRIEQFF,-,-,TRBJ2-1,TRBV18
TGTGCCAGCAGTTCCTGGCAGGACGGGGAGCTGTTTTTT,CASSSWQDGELFF,-,-,TRBJ2-2,TRBV27
TGTGCCAGCAGCTTAGCAGTTGGCTATGGCTACACCTTC,CASSLAVGYGYTF,few,-,TRBJ1-2,TRBV7-9
TGTGCCAACAGCTCCCGGACTAGCGGGAGCGGAGAGCAGTACTTC,CANSSRTSGSGEQYF,-,TRBD2,TRBJ2-4,TRBV7-2
TGCAGTGCTGGCGGGGGGGCCGATGAGCAGTTCTTC,CSAGGGADEQFF,few,TRBD2,TRBJ2-1,TRBV20-1
TGCGCCAGCAGCCAGGGACTAGCGGGAGAATGGAATGAGCAGTTCTTC,CASSQGLAGEWNEQFF,few,TRBD2,TRBJ2-1,TRBV5-1
TGCAGTGCTAGTCGAATAATGAACACTGAAGCTTTCTTT,CSASRIMNTEAFF,once,-,TRBJ1-1,TRBV20-1
TGTGCCAGCAGTTTAGGGAATAGCAATCAGCCCCAGCATTTT,CASSLGNSNQPQHF,-,-,TRBJ1-5,TRBV27
TGTGCCAGCAGCTTAGGGGTAGCGGGAGACTACGAGCAGTACTTC,CASSLGVAGDYEQYF,many,TRBD2,TRBJ2-7,TRBV7-2
TGTGCCATCAGTGCGAGACTTAATGAAAAACTGTTTTTT,CAISARLNEKLFF,-,-,TRBJ1-4,TRBV10-3
TGTGCCAGCAGCCAAGATAGTATCCGGTCTAGCGGGAGCGGAGAGACCCAGTACTTC,CASSQDSIRSSGSGETQYF,-,TRBD2,TRBJ2-5,TRBV4-2
TGTGCCAGCAGCCCCGCTACCTCTGGCACAGATACGCAGTATTTT,CASSPATSGTDTQYF,-,-,TRBJ2-3,TRBV7-3
TGCAGTGCTAGCTATCTGGGACAGGGGGCTGATGAGCAGTTCTTC,CSASYLGQGADEQFF,-,TRBD1,TRBJ2-1,TRBV20-1
TGTGCCAACAGCTCCCGACTAGCGGGGGCCCTGTATACGCAGTATTTT,CANSSRLAGALYTQYF,-,TRBD2,TRBJ2-3,TRBV7-2
TGTGCCAGCAGCCAACGCGAAGAGACCCAGTACTTC,CASSQREETQYF,-,-,TRBJ2-5,TRBV3-1
TGTGCCAGCAGTTACCAAAGAACGAACACCGGGGAGCTGTTTTTT,CASSYQRTNTGELFF,few,-,TRBJ2-2,TRBV6-6
TGTGCCAGCAGCCCCGCGGGGGGGCTTTTTAACGAGCAGTACTTC,CASSPAGGLFNEQYF,many,TRBD2,TRBJ2-7,TRBV6-6
TGTGCCAGCAGCACCGGGACAGGGGGCGAGCAGTACTTC,CASSTGTGGEQYF,-,TRBD1,TRBJ2-7,TRBV28
TGTGCCACCAGCAGAGATGACTATGGCTACACCTTC,CATSRDDYGYTF,-,-,TRBJ1-2,TRBV15
TGCAGCGTTGATGGTGGTGGGGCCCCTAGCTCCTACAATGAGCAGTTCTTC,CSVDGGGAPSSYNEQFF,-,-,TRBJ2-1,TRBV29-1
TGTGCCAGCAGTCCCCACAGAAACTATGGCTACACCTTC,CASSPHRNYGYTF,-,-,TRBJ1-2,TRBV6-4
TGTGTCCCACGACCCCGGGGGTCGGACTATGGCTACACCTTC,CVPRPRGSDYGYTF,-,-,TRBJ1-2,TRBV11-1
TGCAGTGCTAGAGATAGCGGCGGGGTCTCCTACAATGAGCAGTACTTC,CSARDSGGVSYNEQYF,-,-,TRBJ2-7,TRBV20-1
TGCAGTGCTCCAAGGGAGGTGAACACTGAAGCTTTCTTT,CSAPREVNTEAFF,-,-,TRBJ1-1,TRBV20-1
TGTGCCATCAGTAGGGGCGGGACAGTCTACGAGCAGTACTTC,CAISRGGTVYEQYF,-,-,TRBJ2-7,TRBV10-3
TGCAGTGCTAGAGGCAGGTATAATTCACCCCTCCACTTT,CSARGRYNSPLHF,-,-,TRBJ1-6,TRBV20-1
TGTGCCAGCAACCTCGATAGAGATCGGGTGTTTGGCTCCTACGAGCAGTACTTC,CASNLDRDRVFGSYEQYF,few,-,TRBJ2-7,TRBV28
TGTGCCAGCAGCAAGGTGGGAATGGGATGGGGGGCATTCAACACTGAAGCTTTCTTT,CASSKVGMGWGAFNTEAFF,many,-,TRBJ1-1,TRBV21-1
TGTGCCAGCAGTCAGAATCCGACAGGGCGACCCTACGAGCAGTACTTC,CASSQNPTGRPYEQYF,-,TRBD1,TRBJ2-7,TRBV12-3/TRBV12-4
TGTGCCAGCAGCTTAGCCTTAGAGGTCTACGAGCAGTACTTC,CASSLALEVYEQYF,-,-,TRBJ2-7,TRBV7-9
TGCGCCAGCAGCTTGAGGGCCGCCTCCCACAATGAGCAGTTCTTC,CASSLRAASHNEQFF,-,-,TRBJ2-1,TRBV5-1